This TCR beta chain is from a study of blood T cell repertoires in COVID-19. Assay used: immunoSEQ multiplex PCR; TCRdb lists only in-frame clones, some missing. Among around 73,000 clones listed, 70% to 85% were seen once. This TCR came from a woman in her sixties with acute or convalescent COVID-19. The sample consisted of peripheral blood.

The chain's CDR3 is CASTTTGTDTQYF. The CDR3 region has the DNA TGTGCCAGTACCACGACAGGGACAGATACGCAGTATTTT. V gene TRBV19 combines with J gene TRBJ2-3; TRBD1 matches at 7 bases. Germline V gene sequence: CDR1 LNHDA, CDR2 SQIVND (reference sequence). The CDR3 contains 13 residues. Trimming took 7 bases from V and 3 from J; bases not matched to a gene: 4.